This TCR beta chain was observed in a study of OX40 agonist ivuxolimab in advanced cancers. Study conclusions and caveats: Nonresponders included some who also had low normalized T-cell clonal expansion.

Data came from immunoSEQ multiplex PCR; TCRdb stores just in-frame clones and leaves some out. The top ten clones hold roughly two fifths of a sample with some 14,000 clones, about 80% of them seen once. Remarks on this clone: Antigen: not known.

V shed 5 bases and J shed 8 bases, with 12 bases lying between them. This CDR3 spans 13 amino acids. CDR1 and CDR2 from the germline V gene are MNHNS and SASEGT. This TCR was sampled from an adult with an advanced solid tumor such as melanoma, head and neck, liver or kidney cancer. The material sequenced was CD4+ or CD8+ T cells sorted from blood, taken in a trial of the OX40 agonist ivuxolimab. V usage is TRBV6-1 and J usage is TRBJ1-4; D is possibly TRBD1 (5 bases). CDR3 in amino acids: CASSSRDYEKLFF. DNA for the CDR3: TGTGCCAGCAGTTCGAGGGACTACGAAAAACTGTTTTTT.